The 18 T cell receptor beta chains listed next were all sequenced from one sample in a study of blood T cell repertoires in COVID-19. The repertoire was sequenced with immunoSEQ multiplex PCR; TCRdb's copy has only in-frame clones and lacks some. Among 130,000 to 150,000 clones listed, around 86% were seen once. The sample comprised peripheral blood. Source of these receptors: a human donor in a cohort sampled during active COVID-19.

The J gene is TRBJ1-1, the V gene TRBV18; 8 bases map to TRBD1. This CDR3 is 15 amino acids long. J lost 8 bases, V lost 1 base, and 9 bases had no gene match. The germline V gene encodes CDR1 KGHSH and CDR2 LQKENI. The CDR3 DNA reads TGTGCCAGCTCACCACAGGGCAGGGGGCAAAGGGAAGCTTTCTTT. It codes for CASSPQGRGQREAFF.

The gene calls are TRBV6-6 and TRBJ1-1; no clear D gene. Germline CDR1 is MNHNY and CDR2 is SVGAGI (reference sequence). The V gene lost 2 bases and the J gene lost 3 bases, with 13 bases spanning the gap. The CDR3 spans 15 residues. CDR3 in DNA: TGTGCCAGCAGTTACGTCGACGGAGGTTACACTGAAGCTTTCTTT. Protein product: CASSYVDGGYTEAFF.

J is TRBJ2-1 and V is TRBV2, with 11 bases fitting TRBD2. CDR1 and CDR2 (germline): SNHLY, FYNNEI. The CDR3 runs 15 residues. V lost 2 bases, J lost 10 bases, and 7 bases stayed unmatched. CDR3 in amino acids: CASSEFSGRAMEQFF. CDR3 nucleotide sequence: TGTGCCAGCAGTGAATTTAGCGGGAGGGCCATGGAGCAGTTCTTC.

The chain has TRBV7-6 and TRBJ2-2; no definite D call. V was clipped by 1 base and J by 0 bases, with 6 bases between them. Germline CDR1 SGHVS, CDR2 FNYEAQ. The CDR3 length is 15 residues. CDR3 region: CASSLGTANTGELFF. The CDR3 nucleotides are TGTGCCAGCAGCTTAGGAACAGCGAACACCGGGGAGCTGTTTTTT.

This clone was seen once. The chain carries TRBV11-2 and TRBJ2-3; D possibly corresponds to TRBD2 (5 bases). CDR3 length: 14 residues. Germline CDR1 is SGHAT and CDR2 is FQNNGV. V lost 4 bases and J lost 2, with 10 bases in between. CDR3 in DNA: TGTGCCAGCAGCTCTAGACTATCCACAGATACGCAGTATTTT. This codes for CASSSRLSTDTQYF.

This chain links TRBV7-3 with TRBJ2-7; D is possibly TRBD2 (5 bases). With 4 bases removed from V and 0 bases from J, the gap between germline ends came to 13 bases. Germline CDR1 is SGHTA and CDR2 is FQGTGA. CDR3 length: 15 residues. The CDR3 coding sequence is TGTGCCAGCAGCTACCGGACTCGGACCTCCTACGAGCAGTACTTC. Amino acids: CASSYRTRTSYEQYF.

The chain has TRBV19 and TRBJ2-7; the D gene is possibly TRBD1 (6 bases). V lost 5 bases and J 3 bases, leaving 14 bases between the germline ends. Per the germline V gene, CDR1 is LNHDA and CDR2 is SQIVND (reference sequence). CDR3 size: 14 residues. This CDR3 is CASSQGPGIYEQYF. CDR3 sequence (DNA): TGTGCCAGTAGTCAGGGGCCGGGTATCTACGAGCAGTACTTC.

The V gene is TRBV28, the J gene TRBJ2-6; perhaps TRBD1 as D (6 bases). CDR3 length: 16 amino acids. With 5 bases removed from V and 1 base from J, the gap between germline ends came to 12 bases. Germline CDR1 MDHEN, CDR2 SYDVKM. This CDR3 reads CASSPTGMSGANVLTF. The CDR3 DNA reads as TGTGCCAGCAGTCCCACAGGGATGTCTGGGGCCAACGTCCTGACTTTC.

CDR3 coding DNA: TGCGCCAGCAGCCAAGGGTCCGGGGTTTTTGATTATGGCTACACCTTC. Its translation: CASSQGSGVFDYGYTF. This sequence joins TRBV4-1 and TRBJ1-2; D not certain. The germline V and J ends were trimmed by 1 base and 5 bases, with 17 bases remaining between them. Germline lookup yields CDR1 MGHRA and CDR2 YSYEKL. The CDR3 runs to 16 residues.

This clone appeared a few times. V usage is TRBV5-1 and J usage is TRBJ1-2; no clear D. Trimming removed 4 bases at V and 2 bases at J, with 12 bases between. The CDR3 sequence is 14 residues long. Per germline, CDR1 SGHRS and CDR2 YFSETQ. CDR3 amino acids: CASSLWTGNYGYTF. For the CDR3, the DNA is TGCGCCAGCAGCCTATGGACGGGAAACTATGGCTACACCTTC.

The chain uses TRBV10-3 and TRBJ2-7; D remains ambiguous. Trimming removed 6 bases at V and 1 base at J, with 10 bases between. The CDR3 is 13 amino acids. The V gene's germline CDR1 is ENHRY and CDR2 SYGVKD. The CDR3 is CAISSFGSYEQYF. Here the CDR3 DNA reads TGTGCCATCAGCTCCTTCGGTTCCTACGAGCAGTACTTC.

This clone has more than one count but fewer than ten. The chain has TRBV15 and TRBJ2-2; 7 bases map to TRBD1. The CDR3 runs to 14 residues. The V and J ends lost 5 bases and 6 bases, in that order; junction bases with no gene match: 6. Germline lookup yields CDR1 LNHNV and CDR2 YYDKDF (reference sequence). The CDR3 reads CATSRTGDPGELFF. CDR3 bases: TGTGCCACCAGCCGTACAGGGGACCCCGGGGAGCTGTTTTTT.

The V gene is TRBV7-8, the J gene TRBJ1-1; 9 nucleotides align to TRBD1. CDR3 length: 16 residues. CDR1 and CDR2 (germline): SGHVS, FQNEAQ. Trimming removed 0 bases from V and 0 bases from J; junction bases left unmatched: 2. The CDR3 region is CASSLATGGMNTEAFF. The CDR3 nucleotides are TGTGCCAGCAGCTTAGCGACAGGGGGAATGAACACTGAAGCTTTCTTT.

The rearrangement joins TRBV5-1 to TRBJ2-5; 10 nucleotides agree with TRBD2. The CDR3 consists of 14 residues. CDR1 and CDR2 (germline): SGHRS, YFSETQ. Trimming took 7 bases from V and 5 from J; bases not matched to a gene: 8. CDR3 loop: CASGVGTSDETQYF. The CDR3 coding sequence is TGCGCCAGCGGCGTCGGGACTAGCGACGAGACCCAGTACTTC.

The rearrangement uses TRBV7-3 and TRBJ2-7; 11 bases agree with TRBD2. CDR3 size: 14 residues. After removal of 1 base from V and 7 bases from J, the junction contained 3 bases not matched to a gene. The germline V gene has CDR1 SGHTA and CDR2 FQGTGA. The CDR3 DNA reads as TGTGCCAGCAGCTTAAGGGGGACTAGCGGTGAGCAGTACTTC. This codes for CASSLRGTSGEQYF.

The rearrangement links TRBV6-2 or TRBV6-3 to TRBJ1-1; 7 bases line up with TRBD1. Germline V gene sequence: CDR1 MNHEY, CDR2 SVGEGT. The length of the CDR3 is 12 residues. V lost 5 bases to trimming and J lost 11 bases; unmatched junction nucleotides: 8. The CDR3 reads CASSRDSRRAFF. In DNA form, the CDR3 reads TGTGCCAGCAGTCGGGACAGCCGTAGGGCTTTCTTT.

The CDR3 nucleotides read TGCGCCAGCAAGGACAGGGAGGAGGGGGAGCAGTACTTC. Its protein is CASKDREEGEQYF. This chain links TRBV10-1 with TRBJ2-7, with 8 bases matching TRBD1. The CDR3 has 13 amino acids. Looked up from germline, CDR1 is WNHNN and CDR2 is SYGVQD (reference sequence). With 7 bases clipped from V and 7 bases from J, the junction kept 9 bases outside the gene matches.

V and J are TRBV7-9 and TRBJ2-1, with 12 bases that match TRBD2. Germline V gene lookup returns CDR1 SEHNR and CDR2 FQNEAQ (reference sequence). The CDR3 contains 13 residues. The V gene end was trimmed by 10 bases and the J gene end by 4 bases; junction bases not matched to a gene: 2. CDR3 sequence: CAITSGRYNEQFF. The CDR3 DNA is TGTGCCATAACTAGCGGGAGGTACAATGAGCAGTTCTTC.